This TCR beta chain was recovered during a study of blood T cell repertoires in COVID-19. Study summary: Italy, Spain and the United States were the sources of the convalescent and acute COVID-19 samples. The analysed material was cDNA or gDNA that came from T cells, B-cell-depleted T cells, or PBMCs.

Original methodology: Cell counts per sample came from amplifying reference gene primers. TCRdb's table, derived via immunoSEQ multiplex PCR, lists solely in-frame clones and lacks some. V and J calls and clone size are given by that table; D and trimming were obtained from the DNA. This table has around 180,000 clones, about 85% appearing once. Germline V lookup: CDR1 SGHKS, CDR2 YYEKEE (reference sequence). The germline V and J ends were trimmed by 0 bases and 0 bases, with 10 bases remaining between them. The CDR3 consists of 16 residues. Source material: peripheral blood. The TCR sequence derives from a man aged 55 to 70 with acute or convalescent COVID-19. V gene TRBV5-5 combines with J gene TRBJ1-3; D might be TRBD1 (5 bases). The CDR3, as DNA: TGTGCCAGCAGCTTGGCCACAGGCATCTCTGGAAACACCATATATTTT. As protein: CASSLATGISGNTIYF.